The rows below give T cell receptor beta chains drawn from one sample of a study of T cells in Graves' hyperthyroidism and ophthalmopathy. Via MiXCR, TCRdb re-called the multiplex PCR reads, giving one row per CDR3 protein. The data hold more than 500,000 distinct CDR3 sequences, with about 16% observed a single time. Sequencing was carried out using blood. The receptors were sampled from a woman in her thirties with Graves' ophthalmopathy. Each CDR3 is given with its conserved first and last residue. Fields, in order: J gene, D gene, clone size, V gene, CDR3 protein, CDR3 DNA. A D gene is named only where the DNA matches it firmly. Clone size is shown for a subset of rows, as once, few, many or a class of expanded clone.

J gene: TRBJ1-2
D gene: -
clone size: many
V gene: TRBV27
CDR3 protein: CASSSVRAYGYTF
CDR3 DNA: TGTGCCAGCAGTTCCGTAAGGGCGTATGGCTACACCTTC

J gene: TRBJ2-1
D gene: TRBD2
clone size: few
V gene: TRBV4-3
CDR3 protein: CASSQASGNYNEQFF
CDR3 DNA: TGCGCCAGCAGCCAAGCTAGCGGGAACTACAATGAGCAGTTCTTC

J gene: TRBJ1-3
D gene: TRBD1
clone size: -
V gene: TRBV20-1
CDR3 protein: CSVGPGGGNTIYF
CDR3 DNA: TGCAGTGTCGGACCAGGGGGTGGAAACACCATATATTTT

J gene: TRBJ1-1
D gene: -
clone size: many
V gene: TRBV7-3
CDR3 protein: CASSNGPTNTEAFF
CDR3 DNA: TGTGCCAGCAGCAATGGCCCAACGAACACTGAAGCTTTCTTT

J gene: TRBJ1-2
D gene: -
clone size: many
V gene: TRBV10-3
CDR3 protein: CAISESVTANYGYTF
CDR3 DNA: TGTGCCATCAGTGAGTCAGTTACAGCTAACTATGGCTACACCTTC

J gene: TRBJ2-1
D gene: -
clone size: many
V gene: TRBV5-1
CDR3 protein: CASSLRGTAYLNEQFF
CDR3 DNA: TGCGCCAGCAGCCTACGCGGGACAGCGTACCTCAATGAGCAGTTCTTC

J gene: TRBJ1-6
D gene: -
clone size: many
V gene: TRBV10-3
CDR3 protein: CAISGQDAYNSPLHF
CDR3 DNA: TGTGCCATCAGTGGGCAGGATGCTTATAATTCACCCCTCCACTTT

J gene: TRBJ2-1
D gene: TRBD2
clone size: -
V gene: TRBV6-6
CDR3 protein: CASSYSAGGLYNEQFF
CDR3 DNA: TGTGCCAGCAGTTACTCGGCGGGGGGTTTGTACAATGAGCAGTTCTTC

J gene: TRBJ2-7
D gene: -
clone size: -
V gene: TRBV20-1
CDR3 protein: CSARVDTRSYEQYF
CDR3 DNA: TGCAGTGCTAGAGTAGACACTCGCTCCTACGAGCAGTACTTC

J gene: TRBJ2-2
D gene: -
clone size: -
V gene: TRBV25-1
CDR3 protein: CASRDGDGELFF
CDR3 DNA: TGTGCCAGCCGTGACGGTGACGGGGAGCTGTTTTTT

J gene: TRBJ2-1
D gene: TRBD1
clone size: -
V gene: TRBV18
CDR3 protein: CASSPPTGKNEQFF
CDR3 DNA: TGTGCCAGCTCACCACCGACAGGGAAAAATGAGCAGTTCTTC

J gene: TRBJ2-7
D gene: TRBD2
clone size: many
V gene: TRBV2
CDR3 protein: CATLPLALAGPNSYEQYF
CDR3 DNA: TGTGCCACCTTACCGCTAGCCCTAGCGGGACCTAACTCCTACGAGCAGTACTTC

J gene: TRBJ1-2
D gene: TRBD1
clone size: few
V gene: TRBV28
CDR3 protein: CASSLAGTGAIGYTF
CDR3 DNA: TGTGCCAGCAGTTTAGCCGGGACAGGGGCTATTGGCTACACCTTC

J gene: TRBJ2-1
D gene: -
clone size: -
V gene: TRBV5-1
CDR3 protein: CASSLVVGVYNEQFF
CDR3 DNA: TGCGCCAGCAGCTTGGTGGTGGGGGTTTACAATGAGCAGTTCTTC

J gene: TRBJ1-5
D gene: -
clone size: many
V gene: TRBV3-1
CDR3 protein: CASSQGRGTYSNQPQHF
CDR3 DNA: TGTGCCAGCAGCCAGGGGCGGGGGACCTATAGCAATCAGCCCCAGCATTTT

J gene: TRBJ1-5
D gene: TRBD1
clone size: few
V gene: TRBV5-6
CDR3 protein: CASSLLQGARGNQPQHF
CDR3 DNA: TGTGCCAGCAGCTTGTTACAGGGGGCACGTGGCAATCAGCCCCAGCATTTT

J gene: TRBJ2-1
D gene: -
clone size: -
V gene: TRBV6-5
CDR3 protein: CASSSTPYEQFF
CDR3 DNA: TGTGCCAGCAGTAGTACTCCCTACGAGCAGTTCTTC

J gene: TRBJ1-6
D gene: -
clone size: -
V gene: TRBV19
CDR3 protein: CASSISRANSPLHF
CDR3 DNA: TGTGCCAGTAGTATATCGAGGGCGAATTCACCCCTCCACTTT

J gene: TRBJ1-4
D gene: -
clone size: few
V gene: TRBV7-9
CDR3 protein: CASSERATNEKLFF
CDR3 DNA: TGTGCCAGCAGCGAGAGGGCAACTAATGAAAAACTGTTTTTT

J gene: TRBJ2-2
D gene: TRBD1
clone size: many
V gene: TRBV28
CDR3 protein: CASTGTENTGELFF
CDR3 DNA: TGTGCCAGCACCGGGACAGAGAACACCGGGGAGCTGTTTTTT

J gene: TRBJ2-1
D gene: TRBD1
clone size: many
V gene: TRBV5-1
CDR3 protein: CASSVTGDLDNEQFF
CDR3 DNA: TGCGCCAGCAGCGTAACAGGGGATTTAGACAATGAGCAGTTCTTC

J gene: TRBJ1-4
D gene: -
clone size: many
V gene: TRBV3-1
CDR3 protein: CASSLGAQEKLFF
CDR3 DNA: TGTGCCAGCAGCCTGGGGGCGCAGGAAAAACTGTTTTTT

J gene: TRBJ2-1
D gene: TRBD2
clone size: many
V gene: TRBV7-9
CDR3 protein: CASSLGGLAGVRNEQFF
CDR3 DNA: TGTGCCAGCAGCTTAGGTGGACTAGCGGGAGTTAGAAATGAGCAGTTCTTC

J gene: TRBJ2-5
D gene: -
clone size: -
V gene: TRBV29-1
CDR3 protein: CSVEAQGRGQTEETQYF
CDR3 DNA: TGCAGCGTTGAGGCCCAGGGTAGAGGTCAAACGGAAGAGACCCAGTACTTC

J gene: TRBJ1-2
D gene: -
clone size: -
V gene: TRBV6-2/TRBV6-3
CDR3 protein: CASSYRWRLYGYTF
CDR3 DNA: TGTGCCAGCAGTTACAGGTGGCGGTTATATGGCTACACCTTC

J gene: TRBJ1-6
D gene: TRBD1
clone size: few
V gene: TRBV18
CDR3 protein: CASSTGVWSYNSPLHF
CDR3 DNA: TGTGCCAGCTCGACAGGGGTATGGTCCTATAATTCACCCCTCCACTTT

J gene: TRBJ2-1
D gene: TRBD2
clone size: many
V gene: TRBV6-2/TRBV6-3
CDR3 protein: CASSYPPLGGPGNEQFF
CDR3 DNA: TGTGCCAGCAGTTACCCTCCTCTGGGAGGGCCGGGGAATGAGCAGTTCTTC

J gene: TRBJ2-7
D gene: -
clone size: few
V gene: TRBV20-1
CDR3 protein: CSASSSRYEQYF
CDR3 DNA: TGCAGTGCTAGCAGTTCTAGATACGAGCAGTACTTC

J gene: TRBJ2-2
D gene: -
clone size: -
V gene: TRBV5-6
CDR3 protein: CASSRPRGTGELFF
CDR3 DNA: TGTGCCAGCAGCAGACCTAGGGGGACCGGGGAGCTGTTTTTT

J gene: TRBJ1-1
D gene: -
clone size: many
V gene: TRBV7-6
CDR3 protein: CASSLEGPRTYVDTEAFF
CDR3 DNA: TGTGCCAGCAGCTTAGAGGGGCCGAGGACGTATGTTGACACTGAAGCTTTCTTT

J gene: TRBJ2-5
D gene: -
clone size: few
V gene: TRBV28
CDR3 protein: CASTTGPPGTQYF
CDR3 DNA: TGTGCCAGCACTACAGGGCCCCCGGGGACCCAGTACTTC

J gene: TRBJ2-3
D gene: -
clone size: many
V gene: TRBV6-2/TRBV6-3
CDR3 protein: CASSNTGTDTQYF
CDR3 DNA: TGTGCCAGCAGTAACACAGGGACAGATACGCAGTATTTT